Listed below are T cell receptor beta chains from one sample, sequenced in a study of regulatory T cells in long-lasting Graves disease. TCRdb re-analysed the multiplex PCR reads in MiXCR, keeping a single row per CDR3 protein. The sample lists about 200,000 distinct CDR3 sequences, 15% to 20% seen once, with roughly a fifth in the top ten. Sample: peripheral blood mononuclear cells (PBMCs), taken at new diagnosis, from a patient treated with antithyroid drugs. The source is a female donor with Graves disease. Both conserved end residues are part of each CDR3. A D gene is named only where the DNA matches it firmly. Size is omitted from some rows. Given values are once, few, many or a class for expanded clones.

clone size	D gene	CDR3 length	V gene	J gene	CDR3 DNA	CDR3 protein
few	-	15	TRBV6-1	TRBJ1-5	TGTGCCAGCAGTGAAGCTTACTATAGCAATCAGCCCCAGCATTTT	CASSEAYYSNQPQHF
many	TRBD1	15	TRBV2	TRBJ1-3	TGTGCCAGCAGTCGGGACAGCGGAGGCGGAAACACCATATATTTT	CASSRDSGGGNTIYF
many	-	17	TRBV7-8	TRBJ2-1	TGTGCCAGCAGCTTCGGGAAAGCGGAAAACTCCTACAATGAGCAGTTCTTC	CASSFGKAENSYNEQFF
many	-	15	TRBV7-2	TRBJ2-5	TGTGCCAGCAGCTTATTGGGTAGCCCGGGGGAGACCCAGTACTTC	CASSLLGSPGETQYF
many	-	15	TRBV11-3	TRBJ2-7	TGTGCCAGCAGCTTAGATGGGGCCTTAACAGGGGAGCAGTACTTC	CASSLDGALTGEQYF
many	TRBD1	17	TRBV19	TRBJ1-5	TGTGCCAGTAGTATGAGACAGGGGCCTTATAGCAATCAGCCCCAGCATTTT	CASSMRQGPYSNQPQHF
many	-	13	TRBV12-3/TRBV12-4	TRBJ1-1	TGTGCCAGCAGTCACACCAGGAACACTGAAGCTTTCTTT	CASSHTRNTEAFF
few	-	13	TRBV24-1	TRBJ2-7	TGTGCCACCAGTGATTACAGGTCCTACGAGCAGTACTTC	CATSDYRSYEQYF
many	-	14	TRBV28	TRBJ1-4	TGTGCCAGCAGTCCGGGACCGCATAATGAAAAACTGTTTTTT	CASSPGPHNEKLFF
many	-	13	TRBV3-1	TRBJ1-2	TGTGCCAGCAGCCAAGTTGTCGGGGTTGGCTACACCTTC	CASSQVVGVGYTF
many	-	13	TRBV3-1	TRBJ2-7	TGTGCCAGCAGCCACAGGGGTAGCGACGAGCAGTACTTC	CASSHRGSDEQYF
-	TRBD1	15	TRBV7-2	TRBJ2-5	TGTGCCAGCAGTTTTTCCGGGACAGGGAAAGAGACCCAGTACTTC	CASSFSGTGKETQYF
many	-	12	TRBV28	TRBJ1-5	TGTGCCAGCAGTCTACCGGGCCAGCCCCAGCATTTT	CASSLPGQPQHF
many	-	15	TRBV12-3/TRBV12-4	TRBJ2-3	TGTGCCAGCAGTTTCGGGACCCTGAGCACAGATACGCAGTATTTT	CASSFGTLSTDTQYF
-	TRBD2	14	TRBV28	TRBJ2-7	TGTGCCAGCAGTCCTCTCGCGGGAGGGGCCGAGCAGTACTTC	CASSPLAGGAEQYF
-	-	14	TRBV6-4	TRBJ1-6	TGTGCCAGCCGAACTCAGGGGAATGAATCACCCCTCCACTTT	CASRTQGNESPLHF
many	TRBD2	15	TRBV6-5	TRBJ2-1	TGTGCCAGCAGTTACGCAAGCGGGAGCTACAATGAGCAGTTCTTC	CASSYASGSYNEQFF
many	TRBD1	14	TRBV28	TRBJ2-4	TGTGCCAGCAGAATGACAGGGGTGAGAAACATTCAGTACTTC	CASRMTGVRNIQYF
few	-	12	TRBV20-1	TRBJ2-7	TGCAGTGCTCAAGCGCCGGGCTACGAGCAGTACTTC	CSAQAPGYEQYF
many	-	18	TRBV10-1	TRBJ2-1	TGCGCCAGCAGTGCTAGGGGCTCGGGGGGCGGGAGTTGGAATGAGCAGTTCTTC	CASSARGSGGGSWNEQFF
many	TRBD1	19	TRBV2	TRBJ1-4	TGTGCCAGCAGTGATGCCATCGAACTGGACAGGGGGCATAATGAAAAACTGTTTTTT	CASSDAIELDRGHNEKLFF
many	TRBD1	16	TRBV18	TRBJ2-7	TGTGCCAGCTCACCACTTACGGGACAGGGGTTATACGAGCAGTACTTC	CASSPLTGQGLYEQYF
-	TRBD1	15	TRBV7-9	TRBJ1-4	TGTGCCAGCAGCTTAATCGGGCCAGGGGGTGAAAAACTGTCTTTT	CASSLIGPGGEKLSF
many	-	16	TRBV7-2	TRBJ2-7	TGTGCCAGCAGCTTTTACCCAGCCTCTCTAGAATACGAGCAGTACTTC	CASSFYPASLEYEQYF
many	TRBD1	14	TRBV28	TRBJ2-7	TGTGCCAGCAGCACGGGACAGGGGCCCTACGAGCAGTACTTC	CASSTGQGPYEQYF
few	-	12	TRBV24-1	TRBJ2-3	TGTGCCACCAGTGATTTGGGGGGGACGCGGTATTTT	CATSDLGGTRYF
-	-	13	TRBV20-1	TRBJ1-3	TGCAGTGCTAGAGGGCAGGACGGCGACACCATATATTTT	CSARGQDGDTIYF
many	-	15	TRBV7-9	TRBJ1-2	TGTGCCAGCAGCCCAGACAGGATTAAGGACTATGGCTACACCTTC	CASSPDRIKDYGYTF
few	-	13	TRBV5-5	TRBJ2-7	TGTGCCAGCAGCCTCGGGGGAACTGACGAGCAGTACTTC	CASSLGGTDEQYF
many	-	13	TRBV28	TRBJ2-7	TGTGCCAGCTTACAGGCCCCAGCGCACGAGCAGTACTTC	CASLQAPAHEQYF
many	TRBD1	15	TRBV7-3	TRBJ2-3	TGTGCCAGCAGCCCCCGACAGGGTGGCACAGATACGCAGTATTTT	CASSPRQGGTDTQYF
-	-	16	TRBV11-2	TRBJ1-1	TGTGCCAGCAGCCTCATAGGGGGACACGAGAACACTGAAGCTTTCTTT	CASSLIGGHENTEAFF
-	-	13	TRBV20-1	TRBJ1-5	TGCAGTGCTAGAGGGAGTAGCAATCGGCCCCAGCATTTT	CSARGSSNRPQHF
many	TRBD1	13	TRBV18	TRBJ1-1	TGTGCCAGCTCACTAAACAGGGGCTTTGAAGCTTTCTTT	CASSLNRGFEAFF
many	-	14	TRBV5-1	TRBJ1-1	TGCGCCAGCAGCCGGGGGGCGGGCAACACTGAAGCTTTCTTT	CASSRGAGNTEAFF
-	TRBD2	15	TRBV9	TRBJ2-7	TGTGCCAGCAGCGAGGGAGGACTAGCGGGAGACGAGCAGTACTTC	CASSEGGLAGDEQYF
many	TRBD2	16	TRBV7-2	TRBJ2-1	TGTGCCAGCAGCTTAGATGGCGGGAGCGGTCAAAATGAGCAGTTCTTC	CASSLDGGSGQNEQFF
-	-	14	TRBV11-3	TRBJ2-3	TGTGCCAGCAGCATCGTGACTAGCACAGATACGCAGTATTTT	CASSIVTSTDTQYF
-	TRBD1	14	TRBV2	TRBJ1-3	TGTGCCAGCAGTACCGGGACAGGGGGCAGAACCATATATTTT	CASSTGTGGRTIYF
-	-	12	TRBV20-1	TRBJ2-4	TGCAGTGCTAGGGAGGGGGGGTACATTCAGTACTTC	CSAREGGYIQYF
many	-	12	TRBV30	TRBJ1-4	TGTGCCTGGAGTGTAACGGCCGAAAAACTGTTTTTT	CAWSVTAEKLFF
many	-	14	TRBV29-1	TRBJ2-3	TGCAGCGTTGGAGTGAGGCAGAGCACAGATACGCAGTATTTT	CSVGVRQSTDTQYF
many	-	13	TRBV2	TRBJ2-7	TGTGCCAGCATCTCAGGGAGCTCCTACGAGCAGTACTTC	CASISGSSYEQYF
few	-	14	TRBV20-1	TRBJ2-7	TGCAGTGCTAGTTCTGAGGGTACGGGCTACGAGCAGTACTTC	CSASSEGTGYEQYF
many	TRBD2	15	TRBV10-3	TRBJ2-1	TGTGCCATCAGGGACTCCGGGACTAGCGGGACTGAGCAGTTCTTC	CAIRDSGTSGTEQFF
many	-	16	TRBV7-8	TRBJ1-3	TGTGCCAGCAGCTTAGGGCCGGTTGGCTCTGGAAACACCATATATTTT	CASSLGPVGSGNTIYF
many	-	15	TRBV30	TRBJ1-5	TGTGCCTGGAGTGTAGGGCTGCCGGGGGACAAACCCCAGCATTTT	CAWSVGLPGDKPQHF
-	-	16	TRBV19	TRBJ2-7	TGTGCCAGTAGTCCCCGGTCACTAGTGGGGTCCTACGAGCAGTACTTC	CASSPRSLVGSYEQYF
many	TRBD1	16	TRBV14	TRBJ2-7	TGTGCCAGCAGCCCACTATCCGGGACAGGGGGCTCCGAGCAGTACTTC	CASSPLSGTGGSEQYF
-	TRBD1	15	TRBV19	TRBJ2-7	TGTGCCAGTAGTATGGGACAGGGGGGTTCCTACGAGCAGTACTTC	CASSMGQGGSYEQYF
many	-	14	TRBV28	TRBJ1-2	TGTGCCAGCAGTCGGGACCCGGTTTCCTATGGCTACACCTTC	CASSRDPVSYGYTF
many	-	14	TRBV2	TRBJ1-1	TGTGCCAGCAGCTTCGACAGCCTGAACACTGAAGCTTTCTTT	CASSFDSLNTEAFF
few	-	12	TRBV14	TRBJ1-2	TGTGCCAGCAGCCAAACCGGCTATGGCTACACCTTC	CASSQTGYGYTF
few	TRBD1	13	TRBV6-9	TRBJ1-5	TGTGCCAGCAGTTATCAACAGGGGCAGCCCCAGCATTTT	CASSYQQGQPQHF